This T cell receptor beta chain was recovered during a study of long-term antiretroviral therapy in people with HIV (dated by TCRdb to the early 2020s). Regarding the research as a whole: The earliest samples were collected about a decade before the 2015 WHO recommendation for immediate ART, when ART was typically delayed until CD4 counts fell. The cohort contributed over 150 cryopreserved PBMC samples from 30 adults with confirmed HIV infection, collected serially over a mean of 6 years (range 1-12). A retrospective serial study tested whether changes in peripheral blood TRB repertoire composition and diversity were associated with ART initiation and durable HIV suppression. No cross-contamination during QIAcube processing was seen in test extractions of a monoclonal T-cell line run alongside 30 or so polyclonal samples. Among the 30 or so participants with HIV, more than ten were female. Study-level results and caveats: Starting ART was linked to a significant rise in TRB diversity, yet even with long-term ART the diversity remained significantly lower than in transplant donor controls. Compared with controls, HIV repertoires had narrower CDR3 length ranges, and the network structure pointed to an antigen-experienced repertoire that shifted only slightly toward naive after ART. Because pre-ART samples had limited cell numbers, profiling was done on unsorted PBMC rather than on sorted CD4+ and CD8+ T cells. Because PBMC availability was limited, only the TCR beta chain was sequenced, with no alpha chain pairing. At every time point, the repertoire was dominated by expanded TRB clones first identified before ART initiation, although this dominance fluctuated and, in many PLHIV, declined after ART. Samples dated from the mid-2000s to the late 2010s, and the ART regimens used may be less effective than current ones. No data were available on ART adherence, viral resistance or therapy changes, limiting inferences about post-ART repertoire changes.

From the cysteine up to the phenylalanine, the CDR3 has a length of 14 residues. The CDR3 DNA has 42 bases and is translated from base 1. V ends up 4 bases short and J 6 bases short, with an unmatched junction base count of 6. The germline V gene sets CDR1 to SGHRS and CDR2 to YFSETQ. A word on this clone: The antigen this receptor binds is unknown. Base qualities are missing; no much larger clone stands one base away.

To be included, a participant needed at least one PBMC sample from before ART initiation plus at least two post-ART samples. Every participant with HIV received treatment in the United States of America. Before DNA extraction, cryopreserved samples of about 1-11 million PBMC were thawed and then washed. At the time of the earliest PBMC sample, participants with HIV were aged between about 23 and 54 years. Each participant contributed PBMC samples from 1-4 timepoints before ART initiation and 2-8 timepoints after ART initiation, with a median of 7 samples. For every participant, serial HIV viral load, CD4+ T-cell count, ART history and demographic data were obtained. Genomic DNA was extracted from unsorted PBMC with a Qiagen kit on a QIAcube, processed in batches of 12 samples. The immunoSEQ hsTCRB v3.0 assay was used at survey level resolution for TRB variable region sequencing. TRB sequencing targeted a depth of about 40,000-50,000 T-cell genomes per sample. Pooled TRB libraries were sequenced on an Illumina MiSeq with a v3 150-cycle kit. Concerning the study's data processing: Repertoire analysis ran in R within a reproducible Nextflow workflow covering QC, data transformation and analysis. LymphoSeq2, an R package for exploring AIRR-Seq data, was used to implement custom analyses. Several samples that produced fewer than 5000 total TRB sequences were removed, so 180 or so HIV repertoires were analyzed. Of the 188 retained HIV repertoires, over 55 were collected before and 120 to 130 after ART initiation. Repertoires were downsampled to 5000 TRB nucleotide sequences, and summary statistics were averaged over 100 downsampling iterations. Only TRB sequences with CDR3 regions of at least seven amino acids were retained for analysis. Diversity was assessed using a clonality score derived from Shannon entropy and using the Gini coefficient. In the repertoire networks, any two of the top 5000 CDR3 amino acid sequences were linked whenever the two sequences differed by an edit distance of one. For TRB CDR3 amino acid sequences, GLIPH2 was used to predict antigen specificity groups and MHC restriction. To flag known CMV, EBV, HIV or tissue antigen associations, CDR3 amino acid sequences were matched against VDJdb and McPAS-TCR. Pre-ART, post-ART and control groups were compared with Wilcoxon signed-rank tests and Holm-Bonferroni correction. Not all clones reach the TCRdb copy of this immuneACCESS table, which keeps in-frame sequences only. Checked studies attribute under half of the gap to unresolved V genes and leave the rest unexplained. V and J calls and clone size are as listed in that table; D and trimming were resolved from the DNA. The sample table lists under 20,000 clones, 86% of them with a count of one. Jointly, the top ten make up about 10% of the sample.

This TCR came from a man aged 35-49 years with HIV. The specimen comprised unsorted PBMCs, sampled 0.5 years after starting antiretroviral therapy. In this chain, TRBV5-1 is recombined with TRBJ2-3; 9 junctional bases match TRBD1. Here is the DNA: TGCGCCAGCAGCCCCCCGGGACAGGGTGATACGCAGTATTTT. This sequence encodes CASSPPGQGDTQYF.